This TCR beta chain was identified in a study of cytomegalovirus exposure and HLA in healthy donors. Study-wide findings and caveats: Some V segments, TRBV6-2 and TRBV6-3 among them, were indistinguishable and were therefore excluded. V- and J-gene trimming in TCR beta was tied to a missense DCLRE1C variant by an analysis performed later. Across donors, presence/absence analyses took sequencing depth to be roughly uniform.

Although they were nominally healthy when sampled, donors likely had unrecorded immune exposures. PCR used 60 Vbeta primers and 13 Jbeta primers. Measured with immunoSEQ multiplex PCR; TCRdb has only the in-frame clones, and not every one. The top ten hold roughly 1.6% of the sample, which has around 140,000 clones, roughly 80% seen once. This CDR3 region has 19 residues. The V and J ends lost 5 bases and 3 bases, in that order; junction bases with no gene match: 18. CDR1 SGHAT and CDR2 FQNNGV come from the germline V gene. On this clone: Its cognate antigen is unknown.

Specimen: PBMCs. The TCR originated in a female donor in good health and CMV-seronegative. The chain links TRBV11-2 to TRBJ1-2, with 10 bases that match TRBD1. The CDR3 loop reads CASSHINRDRGSRYYGYTF. The CDR3 DNA follows: TGTGCCAGCAGCCACATAAACAGGGACAGGGGCTCTCGGTACTATGGCTACACCTTC.